This T cell receptor beta chain was sequenced in a study of blood T cell repertoires in COVID-19. Study context: Material from acute and convalescent COVID-19 was sourced from the United States, Italy and Spain. The analysed material was cDNA or gDNA that came from T cells, B-cell-depleted T cells, or PBMCs.

CDR3 length: 13 residues. Trimming removed 4 bases from V and 5 bases from J; junction bases left unmatched: 2. Germline values: CDR1 SGHRS, CDR2 YFSETQ. In the authors' methods: Using reference gene primer amplification, nucleated cell counts were estimated. TCRdb's table, derived via immunoSEQ multiplex PCR, lists solely in-frame clones and lacks some. For V, J and clone size, that table is used; D and trimming come from the DNA. The sample lists 100,000 to 150,000 clones; less than 90% were seen once. The TCR originated in a woman between 25 and 40 years old who had recovered from COVID-19. The sequencing sample was made of peripheral blood. The chain joins TRBV5-1 to TRBJ2-5, with 10 nucleotides matching TRBD1. The CDR3 loop is CASSPDRGETQYF. The CDR3 coding sequence is TGCGCCAGCAGCCCGGACAGGGGGGAGACCCAGTACTTC.